The clone carrying this T cell receptor beta chain was seen only a few times. Its antigen is unknown. Other DNA sequences in the sample encode the same CDR3. The source of the sample is a study of T cells in localized non-small cell lung cancer. Whole-study results and caveats: The greatest T cell clonality was found in uninvolved adjacent lung (higher than in tumor).

Germline V gene sequence: CDR1 WSHSY, CDR2 SAAADI. Deletions cut 0 bases from V and 4 bases from J, with 7 bases between. The CDR3 totals 14 residues. Data came from immunoSEQ multiplex PCR; TCRdb stores just in-frame clones and leaves some out. The sample holds tens of thousands of clones, approximately 80% seen once. The receptor was isolated from a male donor aged 60 or older with stage III squamous cell lung carcinoma. The V and J genes are TRBV10-2 and TRBJ2-1; either TRBD1 or TRBD2 may supply D (5 bases each). The source was peripheral blood, collected before any cancer treatment. CDR3 sequence (DNA): TGCGCCAGCAGTGAGTCCGGGGCTTACAATGAGCAGTTCTTC. Protein: CASSESGAYNEQFF.